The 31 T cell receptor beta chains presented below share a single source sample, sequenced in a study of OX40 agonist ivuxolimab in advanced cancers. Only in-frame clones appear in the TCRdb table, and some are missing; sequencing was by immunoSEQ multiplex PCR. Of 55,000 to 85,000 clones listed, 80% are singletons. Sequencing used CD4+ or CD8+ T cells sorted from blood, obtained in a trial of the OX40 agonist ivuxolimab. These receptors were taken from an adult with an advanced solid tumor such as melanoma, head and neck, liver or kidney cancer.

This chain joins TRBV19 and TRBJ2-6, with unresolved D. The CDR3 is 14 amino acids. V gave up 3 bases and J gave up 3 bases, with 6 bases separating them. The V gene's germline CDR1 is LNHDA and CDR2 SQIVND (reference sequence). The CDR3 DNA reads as TGTGCCAGTAGTATTTTAGGTGGGGCCAACGTCCTGACTTTC. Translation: CASSILGGANVLTF.

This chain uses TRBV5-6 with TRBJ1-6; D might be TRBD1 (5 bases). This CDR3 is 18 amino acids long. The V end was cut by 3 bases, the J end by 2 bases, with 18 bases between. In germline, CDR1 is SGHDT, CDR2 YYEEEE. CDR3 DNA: TGTGCCAGCAGCTATAAAGACGCAGGGTTCACCTATAATTCACCCCTCCACTTT. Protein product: CASSYKDAGFTYNSPLHF.

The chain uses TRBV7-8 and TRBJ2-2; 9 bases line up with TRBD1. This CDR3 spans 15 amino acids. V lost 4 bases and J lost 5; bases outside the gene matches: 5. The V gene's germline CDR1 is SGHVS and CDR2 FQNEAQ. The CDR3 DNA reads TGTGCCAGCAGCTCCCGGACAGGGGCAACCGGGGAGCTGTTTTTT. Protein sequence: CASSSRTGATGELFF.

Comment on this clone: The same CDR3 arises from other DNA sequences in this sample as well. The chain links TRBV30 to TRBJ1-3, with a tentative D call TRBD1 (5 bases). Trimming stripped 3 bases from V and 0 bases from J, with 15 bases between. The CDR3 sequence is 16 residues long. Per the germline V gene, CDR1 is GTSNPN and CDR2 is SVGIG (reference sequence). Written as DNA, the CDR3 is TGTGCCTGGAGGCAACGGGACCGCGGCTCTGGAAACACCATATATTTT. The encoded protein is CAWRQRDRGSGNTIYF.

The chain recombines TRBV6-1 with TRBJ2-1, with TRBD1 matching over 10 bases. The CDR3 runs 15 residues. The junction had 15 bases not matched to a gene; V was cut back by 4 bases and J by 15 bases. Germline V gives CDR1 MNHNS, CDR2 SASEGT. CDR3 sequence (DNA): TGTGCCAGCAGTGCAACGTCCCGGGACAGGGGAGGGGGGTTCTTC. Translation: CASSATSRDRGGGFF.

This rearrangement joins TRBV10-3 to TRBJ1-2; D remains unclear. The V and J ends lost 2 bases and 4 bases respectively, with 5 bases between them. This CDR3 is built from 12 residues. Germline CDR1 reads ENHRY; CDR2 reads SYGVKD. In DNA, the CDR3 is TGTGCCATCAGTGAGAGGAGCTATGGCTACACCTTC. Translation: CAISERSYGYTF.

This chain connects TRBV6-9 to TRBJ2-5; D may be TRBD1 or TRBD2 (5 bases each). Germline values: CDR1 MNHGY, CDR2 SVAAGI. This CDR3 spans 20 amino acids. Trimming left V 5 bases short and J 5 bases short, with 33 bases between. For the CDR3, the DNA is TGTGCCAGCAGTCCCGTGAGGGGAATGAAAATATGTCCAGCCCGGGAGACCCAGTACTTC. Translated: CASSPVRGMKICPARETQYF.

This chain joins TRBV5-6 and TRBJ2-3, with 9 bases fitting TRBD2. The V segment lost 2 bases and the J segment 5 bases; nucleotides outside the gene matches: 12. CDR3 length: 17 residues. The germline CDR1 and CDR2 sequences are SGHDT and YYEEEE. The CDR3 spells CASSLLGRGGQLDTQYF. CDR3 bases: TGTGCCAGCAGCTTACTGGGGCGGGGGGGCCAATTAGATACGCAGTATTTT. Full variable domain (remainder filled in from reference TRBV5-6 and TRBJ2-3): DAGVTQSPTHLIKTRGQQVTLRCSPKSGHDTVSWYQQALGQGPQFIFQYYEEEERQRGNFPDRFSGHQFPNYSSELNVNALLLGDSALYLCASSLLGRGGQLDTQYFGPGTRLTVL.

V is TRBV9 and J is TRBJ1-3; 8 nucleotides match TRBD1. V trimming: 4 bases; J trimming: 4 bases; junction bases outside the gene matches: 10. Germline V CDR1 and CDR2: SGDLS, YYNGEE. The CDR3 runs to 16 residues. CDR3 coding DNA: TGTGCCAGCAGCCCTTTCCATGGACAGGGCGGAAACACCATATATTTT. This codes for CASSPFHGQGGNTIYF.

CDR3 sequence (DNA): TGTGCCAGCAGCCAAGTATGGGGGCGCTACGAGCAGTACTTC. It translates to CASSQVWGRYEQYF. The chain is built from TRBV14 and TRBJ2-7; D may be TRBD1 (6 bases). This CDR3 comprises 14 residues. Germline V lookup: CDR1 SGHDN, CDR2 FVKESK. V was pared by 1 base and J by 3 bases, with 10 bases between.

The CDR3 DNA is TGCGCCAGCAAGAGGGGGGGCGTCACCGGGGAGCTGTTTTTT. Amino acid sequence: CASKRGGVTGELFF. The rearrangement uses TRBV10-2 and TRBJ2-2; TRBD2 might be the D (7 bases). Germline CDR1 and CDR2: WSHSY and SAAADI. V shed 7 bases and J shed 4 bases, with 13 bases lying between them. The CDR3 runs 14 residues.

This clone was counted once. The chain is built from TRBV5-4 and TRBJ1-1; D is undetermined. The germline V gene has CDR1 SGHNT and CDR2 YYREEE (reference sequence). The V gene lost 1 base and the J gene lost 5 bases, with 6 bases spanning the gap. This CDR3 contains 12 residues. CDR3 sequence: CASSLLATEAFF. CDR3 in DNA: TGTGCCAGCAGCTTGCTGGCGACTGAAGCTTTCTTT.

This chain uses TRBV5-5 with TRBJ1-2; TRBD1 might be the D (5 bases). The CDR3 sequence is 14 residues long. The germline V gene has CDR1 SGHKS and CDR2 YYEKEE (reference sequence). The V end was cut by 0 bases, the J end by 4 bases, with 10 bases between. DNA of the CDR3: TGTGCCAGCAGCTTGGCAGGGTTGGCCTATGGCTACACCTTC. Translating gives CASSLAGLAYGYTF.

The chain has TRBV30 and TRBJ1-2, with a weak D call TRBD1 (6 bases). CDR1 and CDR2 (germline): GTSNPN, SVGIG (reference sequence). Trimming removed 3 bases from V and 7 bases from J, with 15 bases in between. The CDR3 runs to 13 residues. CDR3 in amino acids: CAWRRGGAGGYTF. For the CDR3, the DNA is TGTGCCTGGAGGAGGGGGGGGGCAGGTGGCTACACCTTC.

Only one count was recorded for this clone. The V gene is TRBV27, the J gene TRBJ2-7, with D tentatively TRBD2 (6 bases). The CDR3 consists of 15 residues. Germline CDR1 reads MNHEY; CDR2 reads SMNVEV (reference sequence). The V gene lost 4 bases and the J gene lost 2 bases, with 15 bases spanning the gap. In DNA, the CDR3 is TGTGCCAGCAGTTATAGCGGAGCGGGCCCCTACGAGCAGTACTTC. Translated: CASSYSGAGPYEQYF.

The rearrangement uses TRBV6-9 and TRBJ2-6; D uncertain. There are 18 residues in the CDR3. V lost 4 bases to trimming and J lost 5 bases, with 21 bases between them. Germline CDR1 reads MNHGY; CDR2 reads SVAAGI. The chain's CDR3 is CASSFKILRQSRANVLTF. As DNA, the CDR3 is TGTGCCAGCAGTTTCAAGATCTTACGACAAAGTCGGGCCAACGTCCTGACTTTC.

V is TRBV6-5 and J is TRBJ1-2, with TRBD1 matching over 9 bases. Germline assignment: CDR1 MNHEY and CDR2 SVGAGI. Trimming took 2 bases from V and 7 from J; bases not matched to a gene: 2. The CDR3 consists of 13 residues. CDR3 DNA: TGTGCCAGCAGTTACGGGACAGGGAGTGGCTACACCTTC. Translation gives CASSYGTGSGYTF.

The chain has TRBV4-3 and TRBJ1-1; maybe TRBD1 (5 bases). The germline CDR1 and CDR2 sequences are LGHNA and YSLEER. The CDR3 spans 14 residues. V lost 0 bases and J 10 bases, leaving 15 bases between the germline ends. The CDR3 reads CASSQDTGPGGAFF. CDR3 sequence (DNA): TGCGCCAGCAGCCAAGATACGGGACCGGGGGGAGCTTTCTTT.

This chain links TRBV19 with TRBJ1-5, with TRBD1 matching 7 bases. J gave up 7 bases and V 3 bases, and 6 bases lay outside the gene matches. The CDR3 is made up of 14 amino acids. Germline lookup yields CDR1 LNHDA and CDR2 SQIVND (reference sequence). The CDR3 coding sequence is TGTGCCAGTAGTATGAGGGGGCAAAACCAGCCCCAGCATTTT. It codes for CASSMRGQNQPQHF.

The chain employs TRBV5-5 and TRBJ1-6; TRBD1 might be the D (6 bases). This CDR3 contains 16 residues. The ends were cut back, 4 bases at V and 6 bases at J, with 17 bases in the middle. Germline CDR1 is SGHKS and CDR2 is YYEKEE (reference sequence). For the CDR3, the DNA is TGTGCCAGCAGCCCGTATCGAGGGGGATTTAATTCACCCCTCCACTTT. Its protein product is CASSPYRGGFNSPLHF. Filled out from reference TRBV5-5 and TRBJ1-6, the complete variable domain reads DAGVTQSPTHLIKTRGQQVTLRCSPISGHKSVSWYQQVLGQGPQFIFQYYEKEERGRGNFPDRFSARQFPNYSSELNVNALLLGDSALYLCASSPYRGGFNSPLHFGNGTRLTVT.

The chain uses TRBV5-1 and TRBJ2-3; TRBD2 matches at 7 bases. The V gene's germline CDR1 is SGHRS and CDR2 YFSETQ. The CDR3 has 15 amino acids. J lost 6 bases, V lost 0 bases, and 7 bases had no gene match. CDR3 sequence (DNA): TGCGCCAGCAGCTTGGGGGGGGGTACCCGCGATACGCAGTATTTT. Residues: CASSLGGGTRDTQYF.

In DNA form, the CDR3 reads TGTGCCATCAGTGGCGGGGGGGCAACAGATACGCAGTATTTT. Translating gives CAISGGGATDTQYF. The chain carries TRBV10-3 and TRBJ2-3, with 9 bases identical to TRBD2. V was pared by 4 bases and J by 3 bases, with 2 bases of the junction left unmatched. The length of the CDR3 is 14 residues. Germline CDR1 ENHRY, CDR2 SYGVKD.

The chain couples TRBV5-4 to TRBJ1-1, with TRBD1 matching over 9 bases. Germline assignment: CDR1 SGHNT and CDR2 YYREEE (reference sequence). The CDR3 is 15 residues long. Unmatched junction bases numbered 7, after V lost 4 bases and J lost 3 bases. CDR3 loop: CASSQQGAYDTEAFF. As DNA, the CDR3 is TGTGCCAGCAGCCAACAGGGGGCGTACGACACTGAAGCTTTCTTT.

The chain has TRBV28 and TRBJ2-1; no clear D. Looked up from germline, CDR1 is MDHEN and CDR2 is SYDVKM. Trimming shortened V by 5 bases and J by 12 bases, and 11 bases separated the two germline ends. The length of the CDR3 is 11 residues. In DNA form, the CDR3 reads TGTGCCAGCAGTAGCCGGGCCTCGCAGTTCTTC. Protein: CASSSRASQFF.

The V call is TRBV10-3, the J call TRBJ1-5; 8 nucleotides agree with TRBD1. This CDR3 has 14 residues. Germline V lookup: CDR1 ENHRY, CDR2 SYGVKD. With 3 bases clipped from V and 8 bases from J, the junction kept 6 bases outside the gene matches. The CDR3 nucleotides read TGTGCCATCAGTGACTTTCAGGGGGCTGAGCCCCAGCATTTT. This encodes CAISDFQGAEPQHF.

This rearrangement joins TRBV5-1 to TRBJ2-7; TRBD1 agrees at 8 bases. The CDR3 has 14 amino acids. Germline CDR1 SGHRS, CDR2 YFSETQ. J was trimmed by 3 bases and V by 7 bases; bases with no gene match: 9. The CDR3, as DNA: TGCGCCAGCTCCACGACAGGGGTAATCTACGAGCAGTACTTC. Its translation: CASSTTGVIYEQYF.

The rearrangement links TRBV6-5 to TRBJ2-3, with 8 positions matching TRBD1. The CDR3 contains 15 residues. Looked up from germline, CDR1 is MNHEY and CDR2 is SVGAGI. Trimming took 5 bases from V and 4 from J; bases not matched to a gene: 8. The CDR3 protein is CASSRTGFYADTQYF. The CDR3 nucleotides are TGTGCCAGCAGTAGGACAGGGTTTTACGCAGATACGCAGTATTTT.

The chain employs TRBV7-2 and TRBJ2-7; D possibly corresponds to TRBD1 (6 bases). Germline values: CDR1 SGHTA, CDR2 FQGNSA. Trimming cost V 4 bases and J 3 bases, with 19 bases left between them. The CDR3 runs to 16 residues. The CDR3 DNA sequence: TGTGCCAGCAGCTCCTTTGGCAACAGGGCCAGCTACGAGCAGTACTTC. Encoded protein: CASSSFGNRASYEQYF.

CDR3 bases: TGTGCCAGCAGCTCTGGACAGCTTCGAGATACGCAGTATTTT. Protein sequence: CASSSGQLRDTQYF. The chain combines TRBV11-3 with TRBJ2-3, with D possibly being TRBD1 (6 bases). CDR1 is SGHNT, CDR2 YENEEA, per germline. There are 14 residues in the CDR3. With 4 bases removed from V and 5 bases from J, the gap between germline ends came to 13 bases.

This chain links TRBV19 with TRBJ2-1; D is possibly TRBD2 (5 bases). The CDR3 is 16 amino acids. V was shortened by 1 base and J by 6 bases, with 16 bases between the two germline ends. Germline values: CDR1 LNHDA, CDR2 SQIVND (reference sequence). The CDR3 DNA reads TGTGCCAGTAGTATAGGGAGCCGGGGATGGACCAATGAGCAGTTCTTC. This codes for CASSIGSRGWTNEQFF.

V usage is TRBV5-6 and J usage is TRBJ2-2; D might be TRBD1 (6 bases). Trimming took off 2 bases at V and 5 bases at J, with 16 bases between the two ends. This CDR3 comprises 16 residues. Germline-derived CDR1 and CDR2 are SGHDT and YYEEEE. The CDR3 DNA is TGTGCCAGCAGCTTAATACAGGGAAGTGGGACCGGGGAGCTGTTTTTT. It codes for CASSLIQGSGTGELFF.